These 10 T cell receptor beta chains share one sample of origin, sequenced in a study of blood T cell repertoires in COVID-19. Here immunoSEQ multiplex PCR was the method, and the copy in TCRdb shows in-frame clones only, minus some. The data show more than 95,000 clones, around 81% seen once. The sample consisted of peripheral blood. The receptors originated from a man older than 75 with acute or convalescent COVID-19.

CDR3 sequence (DNA): TGTGCCAGCAGCTTGGACTATACAGATACGCAGTATTTT. Its translation is CASSLDYTDTQYF. This sequence joins TRBV7-3 and TRBJ2-3; D is perhaps TRBD2 (6 bases). Germline V lookup: CDR1 SGHTA, CDR2 FQGTGA. Trimming shortened V by 3 bases and J by 3 bases, and 7 bases separated the two germline ends. CDR3 length: 13 amino acids.

The genes are TRBV7-3 and TRBJ2-3, with 7 bases identical to TRBD1. J gave up 5 bases and V 6 bases, and 14 bases lay outside the gene matches. This CDR3 region has 16 residues. Germline V gene data show CDR1 as SGHTA and CDR2 as FQGTGA. CDR3 residues: CASSITGTASKDTQYF. As DNA, the CDR3 is TGTGCCAGCAGTATCACCGGGACAGCTTCAAAAGATACGCAGTATTTT.

V gene TRBV19 combines with J gene TRBJ1-4; D is undetermined. V was pared by 5 bases and J by 6 bases, with 10 bases between. The CDR3 covers 13 residues. Germline CDR1 and CDR2: LNHDA and SQIVND (reference sequence). The CDR3 region has the DNA TGTGCCAGTAGTCAGGATACCGATGAAAAACTGTTTTTT. This codes for CASSQDTDEKLFF.

The rearrangement joins TRBV28 to TRBJ2-2; D is uncertain. V dropped 6 bases and J dropped 4 bases, with 9 bases sitting between them. The CDR3 has 13 amino acids. Germline loops: CDR1 MDHEN, CDR2 SYDVKM. The CDR3 here is CASRPSSTGELFF. The CDR3 DNA reads TGTGCCAGCAGGCCTAGTTCCACCGGGGAGCTGTTTTTT.

The rearrangement joins TRBV10-2 to TRBJ2-7, with a weak D call TRBD2 (6 bases). Germline V gene lookup returns CDR1 WSHSY and CDR2 SAAADI. Trimming shortened V by 4 bases and J by 0 bases, and 13 bases separated the two germline ends. The CDR3 is made up of 15 amino acids. The CDR3 bases are TGCGCCAGCAGTGGGCCTAGCGTGTACTCCTACGAGCAGTACTTC. Protein sequence: CASSGPSVYSYEQYF.

This clone came up once. The chain combines TRBV5-1 with TRBJ2-7; TRBD2 matches 7 bases. The germline V gene has CDR1 SGHRS and CDR2 YFSETQ. The CDR3 extends over 14 amino acids. The V gene end was trimmed by 5 bases and the J gene end by 5 bases; junction bases not matched to a gene: 10. This CDR3 reads CASRSPGGGDEQYF. DNA for the CDR3: TGCGCCAGCAGATCACCGGGAGGCGGGGACGAGCAGTACTTC.

V and J are TRBV7-9 and TRBJ1-1, with 7 bases fitting TRBD1. Germline CDR1 is SEHNR and CDR2 is FQNEAQ (reference sequence). Losses at the gene ends were 2 bases for V and 6 bases for J; bases not matched to a gene: 9. The CDR3 is 15 amino acids. CDR3 in amino acids: CASSLTPEGASEAFF. The DNA for the CDR3 is TGTGCCAGCAGCTTAACTCCAGAGGGGGCATCTGAAGCTTTCTTT. Together with reference TRBV7-9 and TRBJ1-1, the CDR3 gives the full variable domain: DTGVSQNPRHKITKRGQNVTFRCDPISEHNRLYWYRQTLGQGPEFLTYFQNEAQLEKSRLLSDRFSAERPKGSFSTLEIQRTEQGDSAMYLCASSLTPEGASEAFFGQGTRLTVV.

This clone was seen once. The chain combines TRBV4-2 with TRBJ1-4, with 9 bases lining up with TRBD1. Per the germline V gene, CDR1 is LGHNA and CDR2 is YNFKEQ. V trimming: 4 bases; J trimming: 4 bases; junction bases outside the gene matches: 10. The CDR3 has 17 residues. The CDR3 loop reads CASSPQGTGFDNEKLFF. In DNA form, the CDR3 reads TGTGCCAGCAGCCCCCAAGGGACAGGGTTTGATAATGAAAAACTGTTTTTT.

This clone has a handful of counts. This chain joins TRBV9 and TRBJ2-2; the D gene is possibly TRBD2 (6 bases). CDR3 length: 16 residues. V was cut by 0 bases and J by 1 base, with 10 bases left in between. Germline CDR1 is SGDLS and CDR2 is YYNGEE. Here the CDR3 DNA reads TGTGCCAGCAGCGTAGTTCCGGGAGTGAACACCGGGGAGCTGTTTTTT. Translating gives CASSVVPGVNTGELFF.

This clone has just a few counts. Here the CDR3 DNA reads TGTGCCAGCAGCCAGGGAGCGGTGAGCTCCTACAATGAGCAGTTCTTC. Translating gives CASSQGAVSSYNEQFF. The genes are TRBV4-2 and TRBJ2-1; maybe TRBD2 (5 bases). CDR3 length: 16 amino acids. Trimming cost V 3 bases and J 0 bases, with 12 bases left between them. Germline CDR1 reads LGHNA; CDR2 reads YNFKEQ.